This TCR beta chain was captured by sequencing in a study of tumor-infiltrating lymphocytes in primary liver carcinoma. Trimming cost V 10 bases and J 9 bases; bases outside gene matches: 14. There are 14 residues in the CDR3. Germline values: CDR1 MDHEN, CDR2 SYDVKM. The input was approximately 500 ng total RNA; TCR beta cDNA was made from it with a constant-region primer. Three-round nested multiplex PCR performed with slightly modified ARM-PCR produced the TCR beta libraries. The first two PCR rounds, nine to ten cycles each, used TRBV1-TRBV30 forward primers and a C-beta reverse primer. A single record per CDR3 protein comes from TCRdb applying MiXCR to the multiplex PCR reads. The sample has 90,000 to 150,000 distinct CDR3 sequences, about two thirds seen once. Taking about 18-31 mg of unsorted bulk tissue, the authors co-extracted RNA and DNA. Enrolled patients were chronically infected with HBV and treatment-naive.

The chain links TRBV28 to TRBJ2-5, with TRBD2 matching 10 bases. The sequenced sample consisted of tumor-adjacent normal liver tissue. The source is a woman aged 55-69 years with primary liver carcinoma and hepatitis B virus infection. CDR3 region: CATGTRAGGESQYF. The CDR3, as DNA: TGTGCCACCGGTACCCGAGCGGGAGGGGAGTCCCAGTACTTC.